This T cell receptor (beta chain) originates from a study of shared clonotypes between healthy human individuals. Overall study context: The composition of the donors was a couple of women and a few men aged 18 to 49.

As regards this clone: Its target is unknown.

Study findings and constraints: Clonotype sharing among donors was thought likely to change with sequencing depth. Clonotypes shared by all four sorted-subset donors had higher generation probabilities than non-shared clonotypes.

The data were produced by immunoSEQ multiplex PCR, yet TCRdb's version contains in-frame clones alone and is incomplete. The sample holds hundreds of thousands of clones, 73% seen once. The germline CDR1 and CDR2 sequences are SGHVS and FQNEAQ. The V gene lost 4 bases and the J gene lost 2 bases, with 9 bases spanning the gap. The CDR3 covers 14 residues. A CD45RA-negative memory subset and a CD45RA+ naive subset were separated from the CD4+ cells. The V call is TRBV7-8, the J call TRBJ1-5; no firm D call. Sequenced material: memory CD4+ T cells sorted from blood. Subset reported: CD45RA-negative fraction. This TCR derives from a woman under 40 in good health. CDR3 nucleotide sequence: TGTGCCAGCAGCTCCCTGAACGGCAATCAGCCCCAGCATTTT. It is translated as CASSSLNGNQPQHF.